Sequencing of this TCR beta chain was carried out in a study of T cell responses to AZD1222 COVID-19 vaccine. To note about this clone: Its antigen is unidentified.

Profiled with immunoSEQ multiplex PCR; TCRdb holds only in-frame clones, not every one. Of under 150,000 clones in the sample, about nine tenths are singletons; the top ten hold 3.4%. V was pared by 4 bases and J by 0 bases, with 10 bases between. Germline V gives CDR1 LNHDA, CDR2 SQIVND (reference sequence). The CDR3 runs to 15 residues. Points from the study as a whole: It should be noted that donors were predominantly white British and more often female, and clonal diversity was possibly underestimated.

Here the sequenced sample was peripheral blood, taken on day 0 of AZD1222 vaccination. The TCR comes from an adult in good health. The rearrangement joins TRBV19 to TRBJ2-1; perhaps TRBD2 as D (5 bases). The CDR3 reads CASSRSGFSYNEQFF. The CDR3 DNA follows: TGTGCCAGTAGTAGGTCGGGGTTCTCCTACAATGAGCAGTTCTTC.